The 29 T cell receptor beta chains in this list originate from one sample, sequenced in a study of T cell changes during pregnancy in multiple sclerosis. The protocol was immunoSEQ multiplex PCR, while the TCRdb copy is restricted to in-frame clones and leaves out a portion. The repertoire consists of fewer than 45,000 clones, with 94% occurring once and the leading ten covering roughly 8.7%. The source material was CD8+ T cells from peripheral blood mononuclear cells, sampled in the third trimester of pregnancy. The receptor source for this set is a female donor with multiple sclerosis, enrolled in a pregnancy study.

The chain has TRBV5-4 and TRBJ2-5, with D possibly TRBD2 on 6 matching bases. Germline V CDR1 and CDR2: SGHNT, YYREEE (reference sequence). The CDR3 totals 15 residues. Trimming left V 4 bases short and J 3 bases short, with 16 bases between. The CDR3 region has the DNA TGTGCCAGCAGCCTCCAACCGGGGGAAAAAGAGACCCAGTACTTC. It yields the protein CASSLQPGEKETQYF.

The chain uses TRBV19 and TRBJ1-5; 8 nucleotides agree with TRBD1. The ends lost 5 bases at V and 5 bases at J; junction bases unmatched: 5. The CDR3 length is 14 residues. Germline-derived CDR1 and CDR2 are LNHDA and SQIVND (reference sequence). The CDR3 DNA follows: TGTGCCAGTAGTGAAGGACAGGGCGATCAGCCCCAGCATTTT. It encodes CASSEGQGDQPQHF.

V gene TRBV5-1 combines with J gene TRBJ1-1; D is perhaps TRBD1 (5 bases). Germline CDR1 and CDR2: SGHRS and YFSETQ. V shed 1 base and J shed 10 bases, with 11 bases lying between them. This CDR3 is 12 amino acids long. CDR3 nucleotide sequence: TGCGCCAGCAGCTTGTCGGGGGAGGGAGCTTTCTTT. Translation: CASSLSGEGAFF.

This sequence joins TRBV11-2 and TRBJ2-7, with D perhaps TRBD2 (6 bases). The CDR3 is 17 amino acids. Germline lookup yields CDR1 SGHAT and CDR2 FQNNGV. Trimming removed 0 bases at V and 2 bases at J, with 17 bases between. The chain's CDR3 is CASSLDPGTWNTYEQYF. The CDR3 nucleotides are TGTGCCAGCAGCTTAGACCCCGGGACTTGGAACACCTACGAGCAGTACTTC.

The V call is TRBV7-9, the J call TRBJ2-7, with 10 bases matching TRBD1. V shed 1 base and J 6 bases; nucleotides not matched to a gene: 6. There are 15 residues in the CDR3. CDR1 is SEHNR and CDR2 is FQNEAQ in the germline V gene (reference sequence). Here the CDR3 DNA reads TGTGCCAGCAGCTTAGGGGGACAGGGGACGCGCGAGCAGTACTTC. This codes for CASSLGGQGTREQYF.

The CDR3 nucleotides are TGTGCCAGCAGTTTTCAGGGGGGCAATCAGCCCCAGCATTTT. This translates into CASSFQGGNQPQHF. The V gene is TRBV27, the J gene TRBJ1-5; 7 nucleotides match TRBD1. Trimming removed 3 bases from V and 2 bases from J; junction bases left unmatched: 1. The CDR3 spans 14 residues. CDR1 MNHEY and CDR2 SMNVEV come from the germline V gene (reference sequence).

The CDR3 protein is CASSEGLAGLSYEQYF. CDR3 DNA sequence: TGTGCCAGCAGTGAGGGACTAGCGGGCCTCTCCTACGAGCAGTACTTC. The gene calls are TRBV6-1 and TRBJ2-7; 12 nucleotides agree with TRBD2. CDR1 is MNHNS and CDR2 is SASEGT in the germline V gene. After removal of 3 bases from V and 0 bases from J, the junction contained 3 bases not matched to a gene. The CDR3 sequence is 16 residues long.

This sequence joins TRBV5-4 and TRBJ2-3, with D unresolved. Deletions cut 4 bases from V and 3 bases from J, with 6 bases between. Germline loops: CDR1 SGHNT, CDR2 YYREEE (reference sequence). The CDR3 is 12 residues long. The CDR3, as DNA: TGTGCCAGCAGCCTGCGGACAGATACGCAGTATTTT. This translates into CASSLRTDTQYF.

This clone has a single count. The rearrangement links TRBV27 to TRBJ2-5, with TRBD2 matching 16 bases. The CDR3 has 16 amino acids. The germline gives CDR1 MNHEY, CDR2 SMNVEV (reference sequence). V lost 6 bases and J lost 2; bases outside the gene matches: 3. The CDR3 region is CASSPGLAGGQETQYF. The CDR3 coding sequence is TGTGCCAGCAGCCCGGGACTAGCGGGAGGGCAAGAGACCCAGTACTTC.

The rearrangement uses TRBV19 and TRBJ2-5, with a tentative D call TRBD2 (6 bases). V lost 10 bases to trimming and J lost 4 bases, with 19 bases between them. Germline CDR1 and CDR2: LNHDA and SQIVND (reference sequence). CDR3 size: 14 residues. The CDR3 is CATKQWGVGETQYF. CDR3 sequence (DNA): TGTGCCACCAAACAGTGGGGGGTAGGAGAGACCCAGTACTTC.

This rearrangement joins TRBV11-1 to TRBJ2-7; 8 bases are shared with TRBD1. The J segment lost 3 bases and the V segment lost 1 base, leaving 2 bases of the junction unmatched. The CDR3 consists of 14 residues. Germline assignment: CDR1 SGHAT and CDR2 FQDESV (reference sequence). The CDR3 reads CASSLGGQGYEQYF. The CDR3 DNA sequence: TGTGCCAGCAGCTTAGGTGGACAGGGCTACGAGCAGTACTTC.

The chain recombines TRBV6-1 with TRBJ2-6; D is undetermined. Between the trimmed V and J ends, which lost 3 bases and 0 bases, there was a span of 3 bases. The CDR3 is 14 residues long. The germline CDR1 and CDR2 sequences are MNHNS and SASEGT. The CDR3 region is CASSDNSGANVLTF. CDR3 bases: TGTGCCAGCAGTGACAACTCTGGGGCCAACGTCCTGACTTTC.

This clone turned up a few times. The V and J genes are TRBV28 and TRBJ2-2, with D maybe TRBD1 (6 bases). This CDR3 region has 15 residues. Trimming shortened V by 2 bases and J by 2 bases, and 9 bases separated the two germline ends. Germline CDR1 reads MDHEN; CDR2 reads SYDVKM. The CDR3 DNA follows: TGTGCCAGCAGTTTAACCGGGACAAACACCGGGGAGCTGTTTTTT. Amino acids: CASSLTGTNTGELFF.

The chain carries TRBV19 and TRBJ1-1; TRBD1 aligns across 7 bases. Trimming at V came to 5 bases and at J to 4 bases, leaving 4 bases not matched to a gene. CDR1 is LNHDA and CDR2 is SQIVND in the germline V gene (reference sequence). CDR3 length equals 13 residues. This CDR3 is CASSEDRSTEAFF. As DNA, the CDR3 is TGTGCCAGTAGTGAGGACAGGAGCACTGAAGCTTTCTTT. Supplemented by reference TRBV19 and TRBJ1-1, the full variable domain reads DGGITQSPKYLFRKEGQNVTLSCEQNLNHDAMYWYRQDPGQGLRLIYYSQIVNDFQKGDIAEGYSVSREKKESFPLTVTSAQKNPTAFYLCASSEDRSTEAFFGQGTRLTVV.

The chain uses TRBV19 and TRBJ2-7; D is ambiguous. The V gene lost 3 bases and the J gene lost 1 base, with 10 bases spanning the gap. CDR1 is LNHDA, CDR2 SQIVND, per germline (reference sequence). The CDR3 contains 14 residues. The DNA for the CDR3 is TGTGCCAGTAGTATCATGGCGGCTTCCTACGAGCAGTACTTC. Translated, it gives CASSIMAASYEQYF.

V is TRBV4-3 and J is TRBJ2-7, with D perhaps matching TRBD1 (5 bases). The CDR3 runs 14 residues. Deletions cut 2 bases from V and 0 bases from J, with 8 bases between. Germline values: CDR1 LGHNA, CDR2 YSLEER. The DNA for the CDR3 is TGCGCCAGCAGCCAATACAGGCTCTCCTACGAGCAGTACTTC. It encodes CASSQYRLSYEQYF.

The chain uses TRBV7-9 and TRBJ2-7; TRBD1 agrees at 10 bases. V dropped 9 bases and J dropped 5; count of bases not matched to a gene: 4. Germline V gene data show CDR1 as SEHNR and CDR2 as FQNEAQ (reference sequence). The CDR3 is 12 amino acids. In DNA form, the CDR3 reads TGTGCCAGTGGGACAGGGGTCGACGAGCAGTACTTC. This encodes CASGTGVDEQYF. The variable domain in full, with the rest retrieved from reference TRBV7-9 and TRBJ2-7, is DTGVSQNPRHKITKRGQNVTFRCDPISEHNRLYWYRQTLGQGPEFLTYFQNEAQLEKSRLLSDRFSAERPKGSFSTLEIQRTEQGDSAMYLCASGTGVDEQYFGPGTRLTVT.

The sample holds a few counts of this clone. V is TRBV6-1 and J is TRBJ2-1; a possible D gene is TRBD1 (6 bases). Germline V gene sequence: CDR1 MNHNS, CDR2 SASEGT. CDR3 length: 15 residues. V lost 6 bases, J lost 8 bases, and 20 bases lay in between. Written as DNA, the CDR3 is TGTGCCAGCAGGGAACCGGCCAGGCACAGGGATGAGCAGTTCTTC. Translating gives CASREPARHRDEQFF.

The chain recombines TRBV7-6 with TRBJ2-3, with a weak D call TRBD2 (6 bases). This CDR3 spans 14 amino acids. Germline V gives CDR1 SGHVS, CDR2 FNYEAQ. The V end lost 0 bases, the J end lost 6 bases, and 10 bases lay between the germline ends. In DNA form, the CDR3 reads TGTGCCAGCAGCTTAGCCGGGGGAGCGGATACGCAGTATTTT. This codes for CASSLAGGADTQYF.

V and J are TRBV7-9 and TRBJ2-3; D is perhaps TRBD1 (6 bases). Trimming stripped 0 bases from V and 3 bases from J, with 10 bases between. The CDR3 sequence is 15 residues long. CDR1 SEHNR and CDR2 FQNEAQ come from the germline V gene (reference sequence). CDR3 DNA: TGTGCCAGCAGCTTAGCCGGGACAACTACAGATACGCAGTATTTT. Amino acid sequence: CASSLAGTTTDTQYF.

This clone appeared a single time. The chain carries TRBV30 and TRBJ2-1; 9 bases match TRBD1. The CDR3 covers 18 residues. Germline assignment: CDR1 GTSNPN and CDR2 SVGIG (reference sequence). With V trimmed by 0 bases and J by 6 bases, 15 bases remained unmatched. The CDR3 DNA reads TGTGCCTGGAGTGTACTGAACCGCTGGGACAGGGCGGCCAATGAGCAGTTCTTC. As protein: CAWSVLNRWDRAANEQFF.

The CDR3 reads CASSLNIWASTDTQYF. DNA of the CDR3: TGCGCCAGCAGCTTGAATATCTGGGCCAGCACAGATACGCAGTATTTT. The gene calls are TRBV5-1 and TRBJ2-3, with no clear D. V was clipped by 1 base and J by 0 bases, with 12 bases between them. Germline values: CDR1 SGHRS, CDR2 YFSETQ. This CDR3 has 16 residues.

This clone occurred once. V and J are TRBV11-3 and TRBJ2-5, with D possibly being TRBD1 (6 bases). Trimming removed 5 bases from V and 4 bases from J, with 14 bases in between. Per the germline V gene, CDR1 is SGHNT and CDR2 is YENEEA. This CDR3 has 14 residues. The CDR3 here is CASSETGLRETQYF. The CDR3 DNA follows: TGTGCCAGCAGCGAAACAGGGTTGAGAGAGACCCAGTACTTC.

The V call is TRBV2, the J call TRBJ2-5; 7 bases agree with TRBD2. Germline V gives CDR1 SNHLY, CDR2 FYNNEI. CDR3 size: 14 residues. Trimming cost V 4 bases and J 2 bases; bases outside gene matches: 4. The CDR3 DNA follows: TGTGCCAGCAGTGGGGGCGGGGGACAAGAGACCCAGTACTTC. Amino acid sequence: CASSGGGGQETQYF.

The gene calls are TRBV7-9 and TRBJ1-1; weak D call: TRBD1 (6 bases). Trimming took off 4 bases at V and 1 base at J, with 13 bases between the two ends. Germline lookup yields CDR1 SEHNR and CDR2 FQNEAQ (reference sequence). The CDR3 length is 15 residues. CDR3: CASSSIDRQNTEAFF. CDR3 DNA sequence: TGTGCCAGCAGCTCCATAGACAGGCAGAACACTGAAGCTTTCTTT.

J is TRBJ2-7 and V is TRBV7-9; TRBD2 is a possible D gene (6 bases). The CDR3 runs to 14 residues. Germline loops: CDR1 SEHNR, CDR2 FQNEAQ (reference sequence). V lost 0 bases and J 3 bases, leaving 9 bases between the germline ends. The CDR3 sequence: CASSLALRDYEQYF. DNA of the CDR3: TGTGCCAGCAGCTTAGCGTTGCGGGACTACGAGCAGTACTTC.

The chain recombines TRBV2 with TRBJ2-5; possibly TRBD2 for D (5 bases). Germline values: CDR1 SNHLY, CDR2 FYNNEI. The V and J ends lost 3 bases and 1 base respectively, with 9 bases between them. The CDR3 consists of 14 residues. The CDR3 DNA is TGTGCCAGCAGTGATGGGGAGCTCCAAGAGACCCAGTACTTC. Encoded protein: CASSDGELQETQYF.

The chain links TRBV7-9 to TRBJ2-1; D ambiguous. V lost 0 bases, J lost 2 bases, and 11 bases lay in between. Germline V gene lookup returns CDR1 SEHNR and CDR2 FQNEAQ (reference sequence). This CDR3 region has 16 residues. DNA of the CDR3: TGTGCCAGCAGCTTAGCTCGAGGTAGGCCCTACAATGAGCAGTTCTTC. Translated, it gives CASSLARGRPYNEQFF.

The rearrangement joins TRBV2 to TRBJ1-1; D is perhaps TRBD1 (5 bases). Germline values: CDR1 SNHLY, CDR2 FYNNEI. The germline V and J ends were trimmed by 6 bases and 6 bases, with 5 bases remaining between them. This CDR3 is built from 10 residues. CDR3 DNA sequence: TGTGCCAGCAGAGGGGCTGAAGCTTTCTTT. Translation: CASRGAEAFF.